The source of this T cell receptor beta chain is a study of blood T cell repertoires in COVID-19. Generated by immunoSEQ multiplex PCR, the TCRdb table keeps only in-frame clones and is missing some. The sample shows under 200,000 clones, about 85% of them seen only once. CDR1 MNHEY and CDR2 SVGAGI come from the germline V gene. This CDR3 has 16 amino acids. Trimming cost V 0 bases and J 1 base; bases outside gene matches: 2. Sequencing was performed on peripheral blood. The genes are TRBV6-5 and TRBJ2-2, with 7 bases that match TRBD2. The sequence came from a woman aged 80 or over with acute or convalescent COVID-19. The CDR3 coding sequence is TGTGCCAGCAGTTACTCGGGCGGGGGGAACACCGGGGAGCTGTTTTTT. It yields the protein CASSYSGGGNTGELFF.